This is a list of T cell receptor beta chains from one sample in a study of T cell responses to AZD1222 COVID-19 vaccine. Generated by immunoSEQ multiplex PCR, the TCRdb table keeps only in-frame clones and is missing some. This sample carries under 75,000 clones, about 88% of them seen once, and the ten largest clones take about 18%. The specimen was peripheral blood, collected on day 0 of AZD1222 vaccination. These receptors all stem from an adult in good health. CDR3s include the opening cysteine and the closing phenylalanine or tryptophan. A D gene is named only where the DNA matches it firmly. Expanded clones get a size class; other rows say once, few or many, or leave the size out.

cdr3_nt: TGCGCCAGCAGCCTCGGACAGGATAATCAGCCCCAGCATTTT
cdr3_aa: CASSLGQDNQPQHF
j_call: TRBJ1-5
v_call: TRBV5-1
clone_size: .
d_call: TRBD1

cdr3_nt: TGTGCCAGCAGCGTAGGAAGCGGGGGGGCAAACATTCAGTACTTC
cdr3_aa: CASSVGSGGANIQYF
j_call: TRBJ2-4
v_call: TRBV9
clone_size: .
d_call: TRBD2

cdr3_nt: TGTGCCAGCAGTACCCTCCCTAATGAGCAGTTCTTC
cdr3_aa: CASSTLPNEQFF
j_call: TRBJ2-1
v_call: TRBV28
clone_size: .
d_call: .

cdr3_nt: TGTGCCAGCTCAGGGAACGGAAACACCATATATTTT
cdr3_aa: CASSGNGNTIYF
j_call: TRBJ1-3
v_call: TRBV7-9
clone_size: few
d_call: .

cdr3_nt: TGTGCCAGCAGCTTAGACCGTGTATACGAGCAGTACTTC
cdr3_aa: CASSLDRVYEQYF
j_call: TRBJ2-7
v_call: TRBV11-2
clone_size: once
d_call: .

cdr3_nt: TGTGCCAGCAGCGTAGTTGGAAACCGACAAGAGACCCAGTACTTC
cdr3_aa: CASSVVGNRQETQYF
j_call: TRBJ2-5
v_call: TRBV9
clone_size: .
d_call: .

cdr3_nt: TGTGCCAGCCCGGGGGCGGAGAACTATGGCTACACCTTC
cdr3_aa: CASPGAENYGYTF
j_call: TRBJ1-2
v_call: TRBV2
clone_size: .
d_call: .

cdr3_nt: TGTGCCAGCAGTCAAATAAGGGACGAGCAGTACTTC
cdr3_aa: CASSQIRDEQYF
j_call: TRBJ2-7
v_call: TRBV6-5
clone_size: .
d_call: .

cdr3_nt: TGTGCCAGCAGTTTTGGGGGGACACCAAGTAGCGGCTACACCTTC
cdr3_aa: CASSFGGTPSSGYTF
j_call: TRBJ1-2
v_call: TRBV27
clone_size: .
d_call: .

cdr3_nt: TGTGCCAGCAGCCAAACAGGGCCCGAAGCTTTCTTT
cdr3_aa: CASSQTGPEAFF
j_call: TRBJ1-1
v_call: TRBV12-3/TRBV12-4
clone_size: .
d_call: .

cdr3_nt: TGTGCCAGCAGCTTCGGAGGACGGCCCCCCTTGAGCGAGCAGTACTTC
cdr3_aa: CASSFGGRPPLSEQYF
j_call: TRBJ2-7
v_call: TRBV7-6
clone_size: .
d_call: .

cdr3_nt: TGTGCCAGCAGCTTTATCGGGGCGTTTCAAGAGACCCAGTACTTC
cdr3_aa: CASSFIGAFQETQYF
j_call: TRBJ2-5
v_call: TRBV5-6
clone_size: .
d_call: .

cdr3_nt: TGTGCCAGCAGCAAAGCGGGAGGGGTGAATGAAAAACTGTTTTTT
cdr3_aa: CASSKAGGVNEKLFF
j_call: TRBJ1-4
v_call: TRBV21-1
clone_size: .
d_call: .

cdr3_nt: TGTGCCAGCAGTTCTTTAGACAGGGTCCGCATAAATGATCAGCCCCAGCATTTT
cdr3_aa: CASSSLDRVRINDQPQHF
j_call: TRBJ1-5
v_call: TRBV28
clone_size: .
d_call: TRBD1

cdr3_nt: TGTGCCAGCAGTGACGGTAGCACAGATACGCAGTATTTT
cdr3_aa: CASSDGSTDTQYF
j_call: TRBJ2-3
v_call: TRBV6-4
clone_size: few
d_call: .

cdr3_nt: TGTGCCAGCGGTAGCGGGGGGGCCCAAAACATTCAGTACTTC
cdr3_aa: CASGSGGAQNIQYF
j_call: TRBJ2-4
v_call: TRBV6-5
clone_size: .
d_call: TRBD2

cdr3_nt: TGTGCCAGCAGCCGGAGGTCGGGCGGGGGGTACACCGGGGAGCTGTTTTTT
cdr3_aa: CASSRRSGGGYTGELFF
j_call: TRBJ2-2
v_call: TRBV7-2
clone_size: .
d_call: TRBD2

cdr3_nt: TGCGCCAGCAGCCAAGAGTCAGTCACTGAAGCTTTCTTT
cdr3_aa: CASSQESVTEAFF
j_call: TRBJ1-1
v_call: TRBV4-3
clone_size: .
d_call: .

cdr3_nt: TGTGCCAGCAGTGCTCCAACTGGGGCGGGTCAGCCCCAGCATTTT
cdr3_aa: CASSAPTGAGQPQHF
j_call: TRBJ1-5
v_call: TRBV28
clone_size: .
d_call: .

cdr3_nt: TGTGCCAGCAGGCCACGGGCGGGAGGTGCCGGGGAGCTGTTTTTT
cdr3_aa: CASRPRAGGAGELFF
j_call: TRBJ2-2
v_call: TRBV6-6
clone_size: .
d_call: TRBD2

cdr3_nt: TGTGCCAGCAGGGCCCCGCCTGAGACCCAGTACTTC
cdr3_aa: CASRAPPETQYF
j_call: TRBJ2-5
v_call: TRBV27
clone_size: .
d_call: .

cdr3_nt: TGTGCCAGCAGCTTTCTTTACAATGAGCAGTTCTTC
cdr3_aa: CASSFLYNEQFF
j_call: TRBJ2-1
v_call: TRBV11-2
clone_size: .
d_call: .

cdr3_nt: TGTGCCAGTAGTATAGTTGGGGACGAGCAGTACTTC
cdr3_aa: CASSIVGDEQYF
j_call: TRBJ2-7
v_call: TRBV19
clone_size: .
d_call: .

cdr3_nt: TGTGCCAGCAGTGACCCAGGACAGGGGGGTACCGGGGAGCTGTTTTTT
cdr3_aa: CASSDPGQGGTGELFF
j_call: TRBJ2-2
v_call: TRBV6-2/TRBV6-3
clone_size: .
d_call: TRBD1

cdr3_nt: TGTGCCAGTAGTATAGTTGGGGGCCGCGGGTTCGGCTACACCTTC
cdr3_aa: CASSIVGGRGFGYTF
j_call: TRBJ1-2
v_call: TRBV19
clone_size: .
d_call: .

cdr3_nt: TGTGCCAGCGCAAGGACGTTGAACACCGGGGAGCTGTTTTTT
cdr3_aa: CASARTLNTGELFF
j_call: TRBJ2-2
v_call: TRBV2
clone_size: .
d_call: .

cdr3_nt: TGCAGCGTTGGGGGAATGTATGGTGAAGCTTTCTTT
cdr3_aa: CSVGGMYGEAFF
j_call: TRBJ1-1
v_call: TRBV29-1
clone_size: .
d_call: .

cdr3_nt: TGTGCCAGCAGTCTTACAGAGTCCACTGAAGCTTTCTTT
cdr3_aa: CASSLTESTEAFF
j_call: TRBJ1-1
v_call: TRBV7-9
clone_size: .
d_call: .

cdr3_nt: TGTGCCAGCAGTGAATTTCGCTACACAGATACGCAGTATTTT
cdr3_aa: CASSEFRYTDTQYF
j_call: TRBJ2-3
v_call: TRBV6-1
clone_size: few
d_call: .

cdr3_nt: TGTGCCAGCAGTGACCCCCCGGCCGGCTCACCCCTCCACTTT
cdr3_aa: CASSDPPAGSPLHF
j_call: TRBJ1-6
v_call: TRBV6-4
clone_size: .
d_call: .

cdr3_nt: TGTGCCACCAGCAGAGAACTACTGGGCAGATTCGTGGGGGCGACTAATGAAAAACTGTTTTTT
cdr3_aa: CATSRELLGRFVGATNEKLFF
j_call: TRBJ1-4
v_call: TRBV15
clone_size: .
d_call: .

cdr3_nt: TGTGCCAGCAGCCAGGACGGCACAGATACGCAGTATTTT
cdr3_aa: CASSQDGTDTQYF
j_call: TRBJ2-3
v_call: TRBV4-2
clone_size: .
d_call: .

cdr3_nt: TGTGCCAGCAGTGACTCGGGACAGGGGGGGAATGAGCAGTTCTTC
cdr3_aa: CASSDSGQGGNEQFF
j_call: TRBJ2-1
v_call: TRBV6-4
clone_size: .
d_call: TRBD1

cdr3_nt: TGTGCCAGCAGCCCACGGGGGACAGAACCCTATGGCTACACCTTC
cdr3_aa: CASSPRGTEPYGYTF
j_call: TRBJ1-2
v_call: TRBV4-2
clone_size: once
d_call: TRBD1

cdr3_nt: TGTGCCAGCAGTGAAAACGTCGATCAGCCCCAGCATTTT
cdr3_aa: CASSENVDQPQHF
j_call: TRBJ1-5
v_call: TRBV6-1
clone_size: .
d_call: .

cdr3_nt: TGTGCCAGCAGCCAAGATCTCGGCTCTGGGGCCAACGTCCTGACTTTC
cdr3_aa: CASSQDLGSGANVLTF
j_call: TRBJ2-6
v_call: TRBV4-2
clone_size: .
d_call: .

cdr3_nt: TGTGCCAGCAGCCCGCCCCCCCGGGCTTTCTTT
cdr3_aa: CASSPPPRAFF
j_call: TRBJ1-1
v_call: TRBV6-5
clone_size: .
d_call: .

cdr3_nt: TGTGCCTGGACCCCGGGACAGGGTAATTCACCCCTCCACTTT
cdr3_aa: CAWTPGQGNSPLHF
j_call: TRBJ1-6
v_call: TRBV30
clone_size: .
d_call: TRBD1

cdr3_nt: TGTGCCAGCAGCTATATTAGCGGGGGGGCGAGTGAGCAGTTCTTC
cdr3_aa: CASSYISGGASEQFF
j_call: TRBJ2-1
v_call: TRBV11-3
clone_size: .
d_call: TRBD2

cdr3_nt: TGTGCCAGCAGTACCGCGCCCGAAGATACGCAGTATTTT
cdr3_aa: CASSTAPEDTQYF
j_call: TRBJ2-3
v_call: TRBV6-5
clone_size: .
d_call: .

cdr3_nt: TGTGCCAGCAGCTTAGGCGGGGGGGTTAGAGAAAAACTGTTTTTT
cdr3_aa: CASSLGGGVREKLFF
j_call: TRBJ1-4
v_call: TRBV11-2
clone_size: .
d_call: .

cdr3_nt: TGTGCCAGTCCACCTCAAGGGAATTCACCCCTCCACTTT
cdr3_aa: CASPPQGNSPLHF
j_call: TRBJ1-6
v_call: TRBV6-9
clone_size: .
d_call: .

cdr3_nt: TGCGCCAGCAGTCCCGCAGGGACTCTGGGGGGGGACAACTATGGCTACACCTTC
cdr3_aa: CASSPAGTLGGDNYGYTF
j_call: TRBJ1-2
v_call: TRBV5-1
clone_size: .
d_call: .

cdr3_nt: TGTGCCAGCAGCTCAGAGGGGAATTCACCCCTCCACTTT
cdr3_aa: CASSSEGNSPLHF
j_call: TRBJ1-6
v_call: TRBV7-9
clone_size: few
d_call: .

cdr3_nt: TGTGCCTGGAGTGTCGAAAGGTCTGAAGCTTTCTTT
cdr3_aa: CAWSVERSEAFF
j_call: TRBJ1-1
v_call: TRBV30
clone_size: .
d_call: .

cdr3_nt: TGTGCCAGAAGCCTACCCTTGCCAGAGCAGTACTTC
cdr3_aa: CARSLPLPEQYF
j_call: TRBJ2-7
v_call: TRBV5-3
clone_size: .
d_call: .

cdr3_nt: TGTGCCAGCATGCCCGGGACAGGGAGCTATGGCTACACCTTC
cdr3_aa: CASMPGTGSYGYTF
j_call: TRBJ1-2
v_call: TRBV2
clone_size: .
d_call: TRBD1

cdr3_nt: TGTGCCAGCAGGATCCCGGCAGATACGCAGTATTTT
cdr3_aa: CASRIPADTQYF
j_call: TRBJ2-3
v_call: TRBV28
clone_size: once
d_call: .

cdr3_nt: TGTGCCAGCAGCTTGGCCAGGGGGAACACTGAAGCTTTCTTT
cdr3_aa: CASSLARGNTEAFF
j_call: TRBJ1-1
v_call: TRBV5-6
clone_size: few
d_call: .

cdr3_nt: TGCGCCAGCAGCTTGGCCGTGTGGGGCAGGGAGGCGATCATGAACACTGAAGCTTTCTTT
cdr3_aa: CASSLAVWGREAIMNTEAFF
j_call: TRBJ1-1
v_call: TRBV5-1
clone_size: .
d_call: .

cdr3_nt: TGTGCCAGCAGCCGGGACAGGGACTATGGCTACACCTTC
cdr3_aa: CASSRDRDYGYTF
j_call: TRBJ1-2
v_call: TRBV7-2
clone_size: .
d_call: TRBD1

cdr3_nt: TGTGCCAGCAGTTACGGACTAGAGTCCCACGAGCAGTACTTC
cdr3_aa: CASSYGLESHEQYF
j_call: TRBJ2-7
v_call: TRBV6-5
clone_size: .
d_call: TRBD2

cdr3_nt: TGCGCCAGCAGCCAAGGAGACGGTAGCAATCAGCCCCAGCATTTT
cdr3_aa: CASSQGDGSNQPQHF
j_call: TRBJ1-5
v_call: TRBV4-1
clone_size: .
d_call: .

cdr3_nt: TGTGCCAGCAGCCTGACTAGCGGGGGTGAGCAGTTCTTC
cdr3_aa: CASSLTSGGEQFF
j_call: TRBJ2-1
v_call: TRBV5-5
clone_size: .
d_call: TRBD2

cdr3_nt: TGTGCCAGCAGCTCTGGTCCCCCCTCCGGGGCCAACGTCCTGACTTTC
cdr3_aa: CASSSGPPSGANVLTF
j_call: TRBJ2-6
v_call: TRBV5-6
clone_size: .
d_call: .

cdr3_nt: TGTGCCAGCAGCACCAGACAGGGGGCGCCTGAAAAACTGTTTTTT
cdr3_aa: CASSTRQGAPEKLFF
j_call: TRBJ1-4
v_call: TRBV7-8
clone_size: .
d_call: TRBD1

cdr3_nt: TGTGCCAGCAGCTTAACGGGCGGAAACTCTGGAAACACCATATATTTT
cdr3_aa: CASSLTGGNSGNTIYF
j_call: TRBJ1-3
v_call: TRBV7-3
clone_size: .
d_call: .

cdr3_nt: TGCGCCAGCAGCTTGAGTCTAGCGGGAGGGCCGAACACCGGGGAGCTGTTTTTT
cdr3_aa: CASSLSLAGGPNTGELFF
j_call: TRBJ2-2
v_call: TRBV5-1
clone_size: .
d_call: TRBD2

cdr3_nt: TGCGCCAGCAGCACGGACGGGGGGGACTATGGCTACACCTTC
cdr3_aa: CASSTDGGDYGYTF
j_call: TRBJ1-2
v_call: TRBV5-1
clone_size: .
d_call: .

cdr3_nt: TGTGCCAGCAGCCCCGACCGGACAGCTGCTAACTATGGCTACACCTTC
cdr3_aa: CASSPDRTAANYGYTF
j_call: TRBJ1-2
v_call: TRBV7-6
clone_size: .
d_call: .